Below are 26 T cell receptor beta chains sequenced from a single sample in a study of high-grade serous ovarian cancer treatment subgroups. The repertoire was sequenced with immunoSEQ multiplex PCR; TCRdb's copy has only in-frame clones and lacks some. The sample lists about 5,800 clones; 60% to 75% were seen once. Tumor samples were obtained before definitive surgery or chemotherapy. The sequenced material came from tumor tissue. These receptors came from a human donor with high-grade serous ovarian cancer.

This clone was seen a handful of times. The chain combines TRBV29-1 with TRBJ1-2; 12 bases agree with TRBD1. The ends lost 7 bases at V and 6 bases at J; junction bases unmatched: 9. The CDR3 is 14 amino acids. The germline V gene has CDR1 SQVTM and CDR2 ANQGSEA. The CDR3 DNA reads TGCAGCGCATATAGGGACAGGGGGCCGCATGGCTACACCTTC. Its translation: CSAYRDRGPHGYTF. Supplemented by reference TRBV29-1 and TRBJ1-2, the full variable domain reads SAVISQKPSRDICQRGTSLTIQCQVDSQVTMMFWYRQQPGQSLTLIATANQGSEATYESGFVIDKFPISRPNLTFSTLTVSNMSPEDSSIYLCSAYRDRGPHGYTFGSGTRLTVV.

The V and J genes are TRBV7-9 and TRBJ2-3; D may match TRBD1 or TRBD2 (7 bases each). Germline assignment: CDR1 SEHNR and CDR2 FQNEAQ (reference sequence). The CDR3 is 15 residues long. The germline V and J ends were trimmed by 7 bases and 5 bases, with 19 bases remaining between them. CDR3 loop: CASTPRGGYRDTQYF. DNA for the CDR3: TGTGCCAGCACCCCCAGGGGGGGGTATAGAGATACGCAGTATTTT.

V is TRBV7-6 and J is TRBJ1-2; D not certain. V dropped 5 bases and J dropped 8 bases, with 15 bases sitting between them. This CDR3 is 13 amino acids long. The germline V gene has CDR1 SGHVS and CDR2 FNYEAQ. The CDR3 loop is CASSPDGVIGYTF. CDR3 coding DNA: TGTGCCAGCAGCCCAGACGGGGTCATAGGCTACACCTTC.

Only a few counts were recorded for this clone. V gene TRBV5-4 combines with J gene TRBJ1-1; 10 bases map to TRBD1. Germline CDR1 is SGHNT and CDR2 is YYREEE (reference sequence). Germline trimming cut 0 bases from V and 0 bases from J; bases unmatched to any gene: 2. CDR3 size: 16 residues. The DNA for the CDR3 is TGTGCCAGCAGCTTGGAGGGACAGGGGATGAACACTGAAGCTTTCTTT. This encodes CASSLEGQGMNTEAFF.

The chain has TRBV7-8 and TRBJ2-1; D perhaps matches TRBD2 (7 bases). Germline-derived CDR1 and CDR2 are SGHVS and FQNEAQ. The V and J ends lost 7 bases and 8 bases respectively, with 21 bases between them. The CDR3 sequence is 15 residues long. DNA for the CDR3: TGTGCCAGCACCGACAAAGGACGGGGGGCTCATGAGCAGTTCTTC. It encodes CASTDKGRGAHEQFF. The full variable domain, rest sourced from reference TRBV7-8 and TRBJ2-1, is GAGVSQSPRYKVAKRGQDVALRCDPISGHVSLFWYQQALGQGPEFLTYFQNEAQLDKSGLPSDRFFAERPEGSVSTLKIQRTQQEDSAVYLCASTDKGRGAHEQFFGPGTRLTVL.

The chain has TRBV5-1 and TRBJ1-2; the D gene is possibly TRBD1 (5 bases). Trimming removed 0 bases at V and 4 bases at J, with 25 bases between. The CDR3 has 19 amino acids. Germline V CDR1 and CDR2: SGHRS, YFSETQ. CDR3 protein: CASSLALSGHPAAFYGYTF. The DNA for the CDR3 is TGCGCCAGCAGCTTGGCTCTTTCTGGACACCCCGCCGCCTTCTATGGCTACACCTTC.

The chain combines TRBV5-6 with TRBJ1-6; 8 bases agree with TRBD1. Germline CDR1 SGHDT, CDR2 YYEEEE. J lost 6 bases, V lost 1 base, and 12 bases had no gene match. The CDR3 contains 18 residues. CDR3 in DNA: TGTGCCAGCAGCTTGATTGGCAGGGGGCAACGTGGTAATTCACCCCTCCACTTT. Translation gives CASSLIGRGQRGNSPLHF.

This rearrangement joins TRBV19 to TRBJ2-5, with a tentative D call TRBD2 (7 bases). In germline, CDR1 is LNHDA, CDR2 SQIVND (reference sequence). Trimming took off 5 bases at V and 0 bases at J, with 13 bases between the two ends. The CDR3 has 15 residues. The CDR3 sequence: CASSDRGADQETQYF. CDR3 DNA: TGTGCCAGTAGTGATCGGGGGGCGGACCAAGAGACCCAGTACTTC.

The V and J genes are TRBV2 and TRBJ2-1; D remains unclear. The CDR3 extends over 11 amino acids. Germline V gene data show CDR1 as SNHLY and CDR2 as FYNNEI. The V gene lost 5 bases and the J gene lost 9 bases, with 8 bases spanning the gap. CDR3 loop: CASSYDVEQFF. The CDR3 coding sequence is TGTGCCAGCAGTTACGACGTTGAGCAGTTCTTC.

The chain carries TRBV2 and TRBJ2-3, with TRBD2 matching over 8 bases. Looked up from germline, CDR1 is SNHLY and CDR2 is FYNNEI. This CDR3 is 16 amino acids long. Trimming took 8 bases from V and 2 from J; bases not matched to a gene: 12. CDR3 protein: CASEGARGAFTDTQYF. CDR3 nucleotide sequence: TGTGCCAGCGAAGGAGCGCGGGGGGCCTTCACAGATACGCAGTATTTT.

The V gene is TRBV5-1, the J gene TRBJ2-6; D gene unclear. Trimming removed 2 bases from V and 0 bases from J, with 12 bases in between. CDR3 length: 17 residues. CDR1 is SGHRS and CDR2 is YFSETQ in the germline V gene. CDR3: CASSFAGPSSGANVLTF. The CDR3, as DNA: TGCGCCAGCAGCTTCGCCGGACCCAGCTCTGGGGCCAACGTCCTGACTTTC. Together with reference TRBV5-1 and TRBJ2-6, the CDR3 gives the full variable domain: KAGVTQTPRYLIKTRGQQVTLSCSPISGHRSVSWYQQTPGQGLQFLFEYFSETQRNKGNFPGRFSGRQFSNSRSEMNVSTLELGDSALYLCASSFAGPSSGANVLTFGAGSRLTVL.

This chain connects TRBV9 to TRBJ2-3, with 9 bases identical to TRBD2. This CDR3 is built from 15 residues. V shed 4 bases and J 2 bases; nucleotides not matched to a gene: 5. Germline CDR1 is SGDLS and CDR2 is YYNGEE. CDR3 residues: CASSPSSGATDTQYF. DNA of the CDR3: TGTGCCAGCAGCCCCTCTAGCGGGGCCACAGATACGCAGTATTTT.

The V call is TRBV2, the J call TRBJ2-1; D is possibly TRBD1 or TRBD2 (5 bases each). Germline-derived CDR1 and CDR2 are SNHLY and FYNNEI. This CDR3 has 13 residues. V was clipped by 6 bases and J by 12 bases, with 18 bases between them. In nucleotides, the CDR3 is TGTGCCAGCAGGGGGGACCTCAGGGCCGGGCAGTTCTTC. Protein product: CASRGDLRAGQFF.

This clone was found a few times. The chain recombines TRBV4-3 with TRBJ1-4, with 7 nucleotides matching TRBD1. The CDR3 runs 15 residues. CDR1 LGHNA and CDR2 YSLEER come from the germline V gene. The junction had 2 bases not matched to a gene; V was cut back by 3 bases and J by 1 base. The CDR3 is CASSHGDRTNEKLFF. CDR3 in DNA: TGCGCCAGCAGCCATGGGGACAGAACTAATGAAAAACTGTTTTTT.

This clone was seen a few times. The sample has other DNA sequences that encode this CDR3 too. The V gene is TRBV28, the J gene TRBJ1-2; D remains ambiguous. The CDR3 has 13 residues. Germline V gene data show CDR1 as MDHEN and CDR2 as SYDVKM. V lost 3 bases to trimming and J lost 2 bases, with 7 bases between them. The CDR3 sequence: CASSLDLNYGYTF. CDR3 coding DNA: TGTGCCAGCAGTTTGGACCTCAACTATGGCTACACCTTC.

The chain couples TRBV5-5 to TRBJ2-5, with 12 bases matching TRBD2. Looked up from germline, CDR1 is SGHKS and CDR2 is YYEKEE (reference sequence). V lost 0 bases, J lost 5 bases, and 5 bases stayed unmatched. The CDR3 is 16 amino acids. The CDR3 reads CASSLELAGGRETQYF. CDR3 sequence (DNA): TGTGCCAGCAGCTTGGAGCTAGCGGGGGGGCGGGAGACCCAGTACTTC.

The V call is TRBV11-3, the J call TRBJ2-2; 7 bases map to TRBD2. This CDR3 is 14 amino acids long. CDR1 is SGHNT, CDR2 YENEEA, per germline. With V trimmed by 2 bases and J by 8 bases, 5 bases remained unmatched. CDR3 sequence reads: CASSLRGEAGELFF. For the CDR3, the DNA is TGTGCCAGCAGCTTACGGGGGGAAGCGGGGGAGCTGTTTTTT.

The chain links TRBV9 to TRBJ2-7; D tentatively reads TRBD1 or TRBD2 (5 bases each). The CDR3 is 13 residues long. The germline gives CDR1 SGDLS, CDR2 YYNGEE. V was shortened by 4 bases and J by 3 bases, with 11 bases between the two germline ends. The chain's CDR3 is CASSIGTGYEQYF. The CDR3 DNA is TGTGCCAGCAGCATCGGGACCGGCTACGAGCAGTACTTC.

This chain connects TRBV30 to TRBJ1-1; D gene unclear. CDR3 length: 13 amino acids. Trimming stripped 1 base from V and 0 bases from J, with 6 bases between. Germline loops: CDR1 GTSNPN, CDR2 SVGIG (reference sequence). The CDR3 region is CAWSEDLNTEAFF. CDR3 sequence (DNA): TGTGCCTGGAGTGAGGATTTGAACACTGAAGCTTTCTTT.

The chain carries TRBV7-2 and TRBJ2-5; D is unclear. This CDR3 is built from 15 residues. Per germline, CDR1 SGHTA and CDR2 FQGNSA. Trimming removed 1 base from V and 5 bases from J, with 14 bases in between. The CDR3 DNA reads TGTGCCAGCAGCTTAGATTGGTCAGGAGTGGAGACCCAGTACTTC. This gives the protein CASSLDWSGVETQYF.

The chain employs TRBV28 and TRBJ1-4, with a possible D match to TRBD1 (6 bases). Germline values: CDR1 MDHEN, CDR2 SYDVKM. V was trimmed by 8 bases and J by 3 bases, leaving 10 bases between them. CDR3 size: 13 residues. In nucleotides, the CDR3 is TGTGCCAGCGGGGGGGCTTCTAATGAAAAACTGTTTTTT. Its protein is CASGGASNEKLFF.

This clone showed up just a few times. This chain uses TRBV5-4 with TRBJ2-5; D is unresolved. The CDR3 is made up of 11 amino acids. V lost 4 bases and J lost 2, with 3 bases in between. Germline-derived CDR1 and CDR2 are SGHNT and YYREEE (reference sequence). The DNA of the CDR3 is TGTGCCAGCAGCGCACAAGAGACCCAGTACTTC. Translated: CASSAQETQYF.

V and J are TRBV7-9 and TRBJ2-7; D remains unclear. Germline loops: CDR1 SEHNR, CDR2 FQNEAQ (reference sequence). The ends were cut back, 1 base at V and 2 bases at J, with 15 bases in the middle. CDR3 length: 16 amino acids. CDR3 DNA sequence: TGTGCCAGCAGCTTAGAGTATGGCAGGACCCCCTACGAGCAGTACTTC. Its translation is CASSLEYGRTPYEQYF.

This clone showed up just once. J is TRBJ2-7 and V is TRBV7-2; possibly TRBD2 for D (6 bases). Germline loops: CDR1 SGHTA, CDR2 FQGNSA. Trimming took 0 bases from V and 6 from J, leaving 12 bases between them. This CDR3 is built from 14 residues. The CDR3 DNA follows: TGTGCCAGCAGCTTAGCGCTCGGGAGCTTCGAGCAGTACTTC. This sequence encodes CASSLALGSFEQYF.

CDR3 sequence (DNA): TGTGCCAGCAGCTTCGGTATCTCTGGGGCCAACGTCCTGACTTTC. As protein: CASSFGISGANVLTF. This sequence joins TRBV11-2 and TRBJ2-6; D unresolved. V lost 3 bases and J lost 0, with 6 bases in between. CDR1 is SGHAT, CDR2 FQNNGV, per germline. The CDR3 spans 15 residues.

About this clone: The junction does not match germline at one end; this may be a read error. The V and J genes are TRBV7-2 and TRBJ1-1, with D unclear. This CDR3 comprises 13 residues. Germline V gene sequence: CDR1 SGHTA, CDR2 FQGNSA. The CDR3 protein is CASSLAWTTKAFF. CDR3 bases: TGTGCCAGCAGCTTAGCGTGGACCACTAAAGCTTTCTTT.